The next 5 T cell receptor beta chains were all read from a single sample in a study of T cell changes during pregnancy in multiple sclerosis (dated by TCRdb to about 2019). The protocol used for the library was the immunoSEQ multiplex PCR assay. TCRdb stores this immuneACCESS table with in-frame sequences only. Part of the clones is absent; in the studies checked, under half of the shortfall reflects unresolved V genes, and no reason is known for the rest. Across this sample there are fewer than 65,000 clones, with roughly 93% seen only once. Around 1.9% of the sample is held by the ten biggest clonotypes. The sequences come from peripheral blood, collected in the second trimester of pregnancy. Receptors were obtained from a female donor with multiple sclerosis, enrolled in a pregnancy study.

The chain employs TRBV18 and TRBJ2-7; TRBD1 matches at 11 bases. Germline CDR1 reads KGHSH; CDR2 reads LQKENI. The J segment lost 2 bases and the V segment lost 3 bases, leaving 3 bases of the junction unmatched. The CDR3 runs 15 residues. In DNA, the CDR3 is TGTGCCAGCTCACCTGGGGGACAGGGGGCCTACGAGCAGTACTTC. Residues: CASSPGGQGAYEQYF.

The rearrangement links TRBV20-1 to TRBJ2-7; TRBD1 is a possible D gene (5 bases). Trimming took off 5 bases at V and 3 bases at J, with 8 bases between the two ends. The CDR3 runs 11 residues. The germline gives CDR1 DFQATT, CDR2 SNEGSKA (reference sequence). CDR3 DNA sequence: TGCAGTGCTGGACAAAGCTACGAGCAGTACTTC. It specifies CSAGQSYEQYF.

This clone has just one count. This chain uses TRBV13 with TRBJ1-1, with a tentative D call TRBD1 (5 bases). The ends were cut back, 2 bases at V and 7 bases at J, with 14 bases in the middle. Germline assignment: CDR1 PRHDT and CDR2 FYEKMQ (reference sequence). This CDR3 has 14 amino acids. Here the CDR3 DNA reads TGTGCCAGCAGCTTAAAATCGATGGGGGGTGAAGCTTTCTTT. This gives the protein CASSLKSMGGEAFF. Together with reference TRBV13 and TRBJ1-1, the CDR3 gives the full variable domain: AAGVIQSPRHLIKEKRETATLKCYPIPRHDTVYWYQQGPGQDPQFLISFYEKMQSDKGSIPDRFSAQQFSDYHSELNMSSLELGDSALYFCASSLKSMGGEAFFGQGTRLTVV.

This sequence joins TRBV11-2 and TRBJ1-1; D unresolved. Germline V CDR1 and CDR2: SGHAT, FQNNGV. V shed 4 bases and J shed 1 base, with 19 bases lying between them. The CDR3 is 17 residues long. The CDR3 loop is CASSSLGVQTQNTEAFF. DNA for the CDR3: TGTGCCAGCAGCTCCCTGGGTGTCCAGACTCAGAACACTGAAGCTTTCTTT.

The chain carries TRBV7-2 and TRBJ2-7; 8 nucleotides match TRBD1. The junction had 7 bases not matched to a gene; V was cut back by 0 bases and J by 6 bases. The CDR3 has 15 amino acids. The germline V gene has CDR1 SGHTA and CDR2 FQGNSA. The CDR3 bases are TGTGCCAGCAGCTTAGCTGGACAGGGAATCGGCGAGCAGTACTTC. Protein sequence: CASSLAGQGIGEQYF.